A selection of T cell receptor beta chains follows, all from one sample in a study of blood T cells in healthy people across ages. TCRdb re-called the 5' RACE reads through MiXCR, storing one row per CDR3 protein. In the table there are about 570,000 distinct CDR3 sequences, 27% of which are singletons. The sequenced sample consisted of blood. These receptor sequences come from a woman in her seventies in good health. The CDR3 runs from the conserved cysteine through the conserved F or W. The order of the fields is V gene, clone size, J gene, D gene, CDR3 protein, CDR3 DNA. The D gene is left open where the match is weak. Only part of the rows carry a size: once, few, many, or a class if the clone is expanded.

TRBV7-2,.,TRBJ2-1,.,CASSLVGYNNEQFF,TGTGCCAGCAGCTTAGTGGGCTATAACAATGAGCAGTTCTTC
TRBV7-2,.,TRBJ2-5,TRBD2,CASTETSGGPRTQYF,TGTGCCAGCACCGAAACTAGCGGGGGTCCCAGGACCCAGTACTTC
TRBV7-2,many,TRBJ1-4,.,CASSLAGNEKLFF,TGTGCCAGCAGCCTAGCTGGGAATGAAAAACTGTTTTTT
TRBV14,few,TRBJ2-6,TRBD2,CASSLGLAGVSGANVLTF,TGTGCCAGCTCTTTGGGACTAGCGGGGGTCTCTGGGGCCAACGTCCTGACTTTC
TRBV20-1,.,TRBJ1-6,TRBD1,CSASDRYNSPLHF,TGCAGTGCTTCGGACAGGTATAATTCACCCCTCCACTTT
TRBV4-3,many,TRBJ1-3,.,CASSQDMAAGNTIYF,TGCGCCAGCAGCCAAGATATGGCGGCAGGAAACACCATATATTTT
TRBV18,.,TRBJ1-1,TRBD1,CASSPNSGGAGWDTEAFF,TGTGCCAGCTCACCGAATTCAGGGGGCGCGGGGTGGGACACTGAAGCTTTCTTT
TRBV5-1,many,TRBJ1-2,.,CASSPGDYGYTF,TGTGCCAGTTCCCCGGGGGACTATGGCTACACCTTC
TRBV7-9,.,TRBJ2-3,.,CASSLRQVTDTQYF,TGTGCCAGCAGCTTGCGACAGGTCACAGATACGCAGTATTTT
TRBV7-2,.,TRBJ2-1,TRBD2,CTSSSRTSTHEQFF,TGTACCAGCAGCTCCAGGACTAGCACTCACGAGCAGTTCTTC
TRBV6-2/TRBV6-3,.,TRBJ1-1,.,CASSYPETQGRAFF,TGTGCCAGCAGTTACCCTGAAACTCAGGGGAGAGCTTTCTTT
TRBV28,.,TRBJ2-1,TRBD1,CASRETGTYNEQFF,TGTGCCAGCAGGGAGACAGGGACCTACAATGAGCAGTTCTTC
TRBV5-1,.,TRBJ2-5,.,CASSLEAGLRQYF,TGCGCCAGCAGCTTGGAGGCGGGACTCAGGCAGTACTTC
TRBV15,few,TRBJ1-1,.,CATSRVQGLPEAFF,TGTGCCACCAGCAGAGTTCAGGGCTTGCCTGAAGCTTTCTTT
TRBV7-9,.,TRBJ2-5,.,CASSLGVYEETQYF,TGTGCCAGCAGCTTAGGTGTCTATGAGGAGACCCAGTACTTC
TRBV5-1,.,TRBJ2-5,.,CASSTPGAEETQYF,TGCGCCAGCAGCACCCCGGGGGCCGAAGAGACCCAGTACTTC
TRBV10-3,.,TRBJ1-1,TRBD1,CAITRQGGNTEAFF,TGTGCCATCACTCGACAGGGGGGAAACACTGAAGCTTTCTTT
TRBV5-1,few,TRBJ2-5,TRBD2,CASSLVASGGQETRYF,TGCGCCAGCAGCTTGGTGGCTAGCGGGGGTCAAGAGACCCGGTACTTC
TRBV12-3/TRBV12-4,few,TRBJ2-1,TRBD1,CASGRDRVGEQFF,TGTGCCAGCGGCCGGGACAGGGTCGGTGAGCAGTTCTTC
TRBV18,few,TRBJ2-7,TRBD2,CASSPRGGGSYEQYF,TGTGCCAGCTCACCACGCGGGGGGGGCTCCTACGAGCAGTACTTC
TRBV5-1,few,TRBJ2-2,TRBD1,CASSLESDRGAGELFF,TGCGCCAGCAGCTTGGAGAGTGACAGGGGGGCCGGGGAGCTGTTTTTT
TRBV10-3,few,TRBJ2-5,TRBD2,CAIGRLAGAGGETQYF,TGTGCCATCGGGAGACTAGCGGGGGCCGGGGGAGAGACCCAGTACTTC
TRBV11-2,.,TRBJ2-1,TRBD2,CASSFAGTSGTYNEQFF,TGTGCCAGCAGCTTCGCTGGGACTAGCGGGACCTACAATGAGCAGTTCTTC
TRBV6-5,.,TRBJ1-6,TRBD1,CASSSRGTGWGNSPLHF,TGTGCCAGCAGTTCCCGGGGGACAGGCTGGGGGAATTCACCCCTCCACTTT
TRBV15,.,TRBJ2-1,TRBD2,CATSRDPRGAINEQFF,TGTGCCACCAGCAGAGATCCGCGGGGGGCCATCAATGAGCAGTTCTTC
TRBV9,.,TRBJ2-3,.,CASSVGGGTTDTQYF,TGTGCCAGCAGCGTGGGTGGGGGGACCACAGATACGCAGTATTTT
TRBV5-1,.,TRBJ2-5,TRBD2,CASSSVAGGPQETQYF,TGCGCCAGCAGCTCGGTGGCGGGGGGACCTCAAGAGACCCAGTACTTC
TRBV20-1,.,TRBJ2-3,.,CSAPPAGSTDTQYF,TGCAGTGCCCCCCCAGCAGGCAGCACAGATACGCAGTATTTT
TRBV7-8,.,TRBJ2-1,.,CASSSAESPYNEQFF,TGTGCCAGCAGCTCAGCCGAGTCCCCCTACAATGAGCAGTTCTTC
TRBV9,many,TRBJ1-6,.,CASSPRGDHFNSPLHF,TGTGCCAGCAGCCCACGGGGTGACCACTTTAATTCACCCCTCCACTTT
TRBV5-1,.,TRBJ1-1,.,CASSWSGGAFEAFF,TGCGCCAGCAGTTGGAGCGGAGGGGCCTTTGAAGCTTTCTTT